This is a list of T cell receptor beta chains from one sample in a study of CD8 T cells in ankylosing spondylitis. TCRdb reanalysed the 5' RACE reads using MiXCR and keeps one entry per CDR3 protein. The sample records 150,000 to 200,000 distinct CDR3 sequences, roughly a third being singletons. The sequenced sample consisted of synovial fluid, either unsorted or a sorted T cell fraction (not recorded which). These receptors were taken from a male donor with ankylosing spondylitis. Both conserved end residues are part of each CDR3. D genes are given only for firm matches. The size field is filled for only some rows; it gives once, few, many or a size class.

j_gene	abundance	d_gene	v_gene	CDR3nt	CDR3aa
TRBJ2-3	many	-	TRBV7-3	TGTGCCAGCAGCTTAACCCCGCGGGGTAGCCTTACCGATACGCAGTATTTT	CASSLTPRGSLTDTQYF
TRBJ1-2	many	-	TRBV6-2/TRBV6-3	TGTGCCAGCACCTTCGGACATGACTATGGCTACACCTTC	CASTFGHDYGYTF
TRBJ1-5	-	TRBD1	TRBV28	TGTGCCAGCCACGCCGGGACAGGCAATCAGCCCCAGCATTTT	CASHAGTGNQPQHF
TRBJ2-5	-	TRBD2	TRBV20-1	TGCAGTGCTAGTACTAGCGGGGGGGCTAAAAAGTACTTC	CSASTSGGAKKYF
TRBJ1-2	few	-	TRBV10-1	TGCGCCAGCAGTGAGAGTAGGGGATATGGCTACACCTTC	CASSESRGYGYTF
TRBJ1-2	few	-	TRBV2	TGTGCCAGCAGTGTGTACAGAACTAACTATGGCTACACCTTC	CASSVYRTNYGYTF
TRBJ1-5	-	-	TRBV20-1	TGCAGTGCTAGAGGTAGAGGGGCATATAGCAATCAGCCCCAGCATTTT	CSARGRGAYSNQPQHF
TRBJ2-3	many	-	TRBV7-8	TGTGCCAGCAGCTTTGCCCTCACAGATACGCAGTATTTT	CASSFALTDTQYF
TRBJ2-4	many	-	TRBV12-3/TRBV12-4	TGTGCCAGCAGTTTAACGGGGTCGAGTAGAAACATTCAGTACTTC	CASSLTGSSRNIQYF
TRBJ1-1	many	-	TRBV9	TGTGCCAGCAGCGGTCCGAGGGGGGCTTTGAACACTGAAGCTTTCTTT	CASSGPRGALNTEAFF
TRBJ2-3	few	-	TRBV27	TGTGCCAGCAGTCCAAGGACTCAATCCACAGATACGCAGTATTTT	CASSPRTQSTDTQYF
TRBJ1-1	few	-	TRBV5-6	TGTGCCAGCAGCTTGGTTGGGGGGCTGAACACTGAAGCTTTCTTT	CASSLVGGLNTEAFF
TRBJ1-1	-	-	TRBV5-1	TGCGCCAGCAGCTTTGGTCAGGGGTCCTCCCGTGAAGCTTTCTTT	CASSFGQGSSREAFF
TRBJ1-2	-	-	TRBV6-5	TGTGCCAGCAGTTCCCCCTATGACAGGACAGACTATGGCTACACCTTC	CASSSPYDRTDYGYTF
TRBJ1-4	many	-	TRBV20-1	TGCAGTGTCCCGGCGGGGCGAGGTGAAAAACTGTTTTTT	CSVPAGRGEKLFF
TRBJ1-1	few	TRBD1	TRBV11-3	TGTGCCAGCAGCTTGGGGACAGGGGCTAACACTGAAGCTTTCTTT	CASSLGTGANTEAFF
TRBJ1-5	-	-	TRBV7-9	TGTGCCAGCAGCTCCACAAAGGTGGGGCTTCAGCCCCAGCATTTT	CASSSTKVGLQPQHF